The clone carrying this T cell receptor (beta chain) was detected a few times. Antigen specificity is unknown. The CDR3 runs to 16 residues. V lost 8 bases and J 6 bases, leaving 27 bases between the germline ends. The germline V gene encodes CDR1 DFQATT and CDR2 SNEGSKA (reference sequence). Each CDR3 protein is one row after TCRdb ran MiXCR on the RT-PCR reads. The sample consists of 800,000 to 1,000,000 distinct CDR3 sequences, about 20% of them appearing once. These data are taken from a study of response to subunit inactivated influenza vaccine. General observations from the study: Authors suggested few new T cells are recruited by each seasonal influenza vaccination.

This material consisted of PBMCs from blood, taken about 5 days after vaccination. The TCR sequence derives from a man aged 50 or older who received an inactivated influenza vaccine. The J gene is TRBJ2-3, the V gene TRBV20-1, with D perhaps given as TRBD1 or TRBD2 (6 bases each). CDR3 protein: CSLLGGFRATPDTQYF. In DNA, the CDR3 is TGCAGTCTCCTAGGGGGGTTCAGGGCAACCCCCGATACGCAGTATTTT.